This T cell receptor beta chain was recovered during a study of T cell responses to AZD1222 COVID-19 vaccine. Trimming pared 0 bases from V and 0 bases from J, leaving 9 bases between. The CDR3 has 15 amino acids. CDR1 MNHEY and CDR2 SVGAGI come from the germline V gene. This clone turned up a few times. The target antigen is unknown. The protocol was immunoSEQ multiplex PCR, while the TCRdb copy is restricted to in-frame clones and leaves out a portion. Counted here are about 160,000 clones, 80% to 90% occurring once; the ten biggest clones make up 6.9%. General observations from the study: Within unmutated variant regions lay the reported targets of nearly half of spike-specific TCRs. There were mostly white British donors and more females than males, and clonal diversity was possibly underestimated. Across spike, vaccine-associated CD4 TCRs were found, dominant at 160-218 and 743-854.

This material consisted of peripheral blood, taken on day 0 of AZD1222 vaccination. The sequence came from an adult in good health. This sequence joins TRBV6-5 and TRBJ2-7; D uncertain. The CDR3 DNA reads TGTGCCAGCAGTTACTCGAATCCGAGCTCCTACGAGCAGTACTTC. Translating gives CASSYSNPSSYEQYF.